Sequencing of this TCR beta chain was carried out in a study of T cell responses to AZD1222 COVID-19 vaccine. Study findings and constraints: Epitopes outside B.1.351 and B.1.1.7 mutated regions reportedly drew nearly half of spike TCRs.

TCRdb's table, derived via immunoSEQ multiplex PCR, lists solely in-frame clones and lacks some. The sample has around 81,000 clones; approximately 90% are singletons. Points on this clone: The antigen is unknown.

The source of this sequence is an adult who received the AZD1222 COVID-19 vaccine. The sequences come from peripheral blood, collected 28 days after the second AZD1222 dose.

The CDR3 region is CASSEGGTVEETQYF. The CDR3 DNA reads TGTGCCAGTAGTGAAGGGGGGACAGTTGAAGAGACCCAGTACTTC. The genes are TRBV19 and TRBJ2-5, with D possibly being TRBD1 (7 bases). V was cut by 5 bases and J by 3 bases, with 16 bases left in between. The length of the CDR3 is 15 residues. Germline V CDR1 and CDR2: LNHDA, SQIVND (reference sequence).